The T cell receptor (beta chain) described here comes from a study of cytomegalovirus exposure and HLA in healthy donors. Study-level findings and limits: Earlier results showed most TCR beta V segments being productive about 87% or about 30% of the time. While the bulk of TCR sequences proved rare, some public TCRs turned up in many donors. A cluster of highly shared sequence variants was likely a sequencing artifact.

This CDR3 is built from 13 residues. The germline gives CDR1 SGHVS, CDR2 FNYEAQ. V was clipped by 4 bases and J by 11 bases; unmatched bases: 7. This clone has a handful of counts. Its antigen is currently unknown. Amplification used 60 Vbeta primers and 13 Jbeta primers. In the original workflow: Later reanalysis found 75 million to 100 million unique TCR beta chains, some 10 million of them shared. TCRdb keeps only in-frame clones here, not all; method: immunoSEQ multiplex PCR. The V and J calls and clone size are taken from that table; D and trimming were inferred from the DNA. The table shows tens of thousands of clones, with around 84% occurring only once.

This sequence originates from a man aged 35-49 years in good health and CMV-seronegative. Input material: PBMCs. V is TRBV7-6 and J is TRBJ2-5; 10 bases line up with TRBD1. The CDR3 protein is CASSWGQGIMQYF. As DNA, the CDR3 is TGTGCCAGCAGCTGGGGACAGGGGATTATGCAGTACTTC. Filled out from reference TRBV7-6 and TRBJ2-5, the complete variable domain reads GAGVSQSPRYKVTKRGQDVALRCDPISGHVSLYWYRQALGQGPEFLTYFNYEAQQDKSGLPNDRFSAERPEGSISTLTIQRTEQRDSAMYRCASSWGQGIMQYFGPGTRLLVL.